These 3 T cell receptor beta chains came from one sample sequenced in a study of cytomegalovirus exposure and HLA in healthy donors. In the PCR, 60 Vbeta and 13 Jbeta primers were used. Sequencing was performed with immunoSEQ multiplex PCR; in TCRdb, only in-frame clones are kept and a portion is missing. The data contain around 150,000 clones, around 83% of them singletons. What was sequenced was PBMCs. The receptors were gathered from a man younger than 30 in good health and CMV-seropositive.

The genes are TRBV6-5 and TRBJ1-1; 8 bases are a match to TRBD1. CDR1 is MNHEY, CDR2 SVGAGI, per germline. V shed 7 bases, J shed 3 bases, and the junction held 4 bases outside the gene matches. The CDR3 consists of 13 residues. The CDR3 sequence: CASTQGAYTEAFF. In nucleotides, the CDR3 is TGTGCCAGCACCCAGGGGGCGTACACTGAAGCTTTCTTT.

This sequence joins TRBV7-9 and TRBJ1-6; possible D gene TRBD1, 6 bases. V dropped 5 bases and J dropped 5 bases, with 13 bases sitting between them. The CDR3 is made up of 15 amino acids. Germline loops: CDR1 SEHNR, CDR2 FQNEAQ (reference sequence). This CDR3 is CASSPAGADNSPLHF. Here the CDR3 DNA reads TGTGCCAGCAGCCCGGCAGGGGCCGATAATTCACCCCTCCACTTT.

This clone has just a few counts. The genes are TRBV4-3 and TRBJ1-3, with a possible D match to TRBD1 (6 bases). This CDR3 has 15 amino acids. The V end was cut by 5 bases, the J end by 2 bases, with 13 bases between. Per the germline V gene, CDR1 is LGHNA and CDR2 is YSLEER. CDR3 sequence reads: CASSAGTGPGNTIYF. The CDR3 coding sequence is TGCGCCAGCAGCGCAGGTACAGGGCCTGGAAACACCATATATTTT.